The clone carrying this TCR beta chain has at least ten counts. Its target is not known. These data originate in a study of T-cell memory formation after mild COVID-19. Using its own MiXCR run on the 5' RACE reads, TCRdb lists one record per CDR3 protein. The data contain hundreds of thousands of distinct CDR3 sequences, around 21% of them singletons. Between the trimmed V and J ends, which lost 7 bases and 0 bases, there was a span of 5 bases. The CDR3 contains 12 residues. General observations from the study: Cross-reactive memory seemingly joined, as some responding clones were found in pre-infection memory.

The sequence was obtained from an adult woman who had mild COVID-19 (a few samples of this study predate the infection). Cell type and time point are not known. The chain combines TRBV12-3 or TRBV12-4 with TRBJ2-3; D gene unclear. Sequenced sample: PBMCs or a T cell subset sorted from them (not recorded which). The CDR3 nucleotides are TGTGCCAGCACTCCTAGCACAGATACGCAGTATTTT. This encodes CASTPSTDTQYF.